One sample yielded the 3 T cell receptor beta chains listed below, sequenced in a study of cytomegalovirus exposure and HLA in healthy donors. A multiplex PCR was run with 60 Vbeta primers and 13 Jbeta primers. Produced via immunoSEQ multiplex PCR; TCRdb's table is partial and in-frame only. The table lists 100,000 to 150,000 clones, around four fifths of them singletons. Source material: PBMCs. Every receptor here comes from a female donor in good health and CMV-seronegative.

The J gene is TRBJ2-7, the V gene TRBV29-1; 7 bases align to TRBD2. Germline assignment: CDR1 SQVTM and CDR2 ANQGSEA. This CDR3 region has 14 residues. V shed 6 bases, J shed 0 bases, and the junction held 8 bases outside the gene matches. In nucleotides, the CDR3 is TGCAGCGTCTATTCTGCGGGGGACTCCTACGAGCAGTACTTC. Protein: CSVYSAGDSYEQYF.

The chain carries TRBV7-9 and TRBJ2-3, with 9 nucleotides matching TRBD1. This CDR3 has 16 residues. Germline CDR1 and CDR2: SEHNR and FQNEAQ (reference sequence). J lost 2 bases, V lost 1 base, and 4 bases had no gene match. The CDR3 loop is CASSLVTGGPTDTQYF. The CDR3 DNA sequence: TGTGCCAGCAGCTTAGTGACAGGGGGACCCACAGATACGCAGTATTTT.

This CDR3 reads CASITTGALYGYTF. CDR3 DNA: TGTGCCAGCATCACCACAGGGGCACTTTATGGCTACACCTTC. The rearrangement uses TRBV28 and TRBJ1-2, with 7 nucleotides matching TRBD1. The CDR3 totals 14 residues. V gave up 7 bases and J gave up 5 bases; unmatched junction bases: 10. The germline gives CDR1 MDHEN, CDR2 SYDVKM.